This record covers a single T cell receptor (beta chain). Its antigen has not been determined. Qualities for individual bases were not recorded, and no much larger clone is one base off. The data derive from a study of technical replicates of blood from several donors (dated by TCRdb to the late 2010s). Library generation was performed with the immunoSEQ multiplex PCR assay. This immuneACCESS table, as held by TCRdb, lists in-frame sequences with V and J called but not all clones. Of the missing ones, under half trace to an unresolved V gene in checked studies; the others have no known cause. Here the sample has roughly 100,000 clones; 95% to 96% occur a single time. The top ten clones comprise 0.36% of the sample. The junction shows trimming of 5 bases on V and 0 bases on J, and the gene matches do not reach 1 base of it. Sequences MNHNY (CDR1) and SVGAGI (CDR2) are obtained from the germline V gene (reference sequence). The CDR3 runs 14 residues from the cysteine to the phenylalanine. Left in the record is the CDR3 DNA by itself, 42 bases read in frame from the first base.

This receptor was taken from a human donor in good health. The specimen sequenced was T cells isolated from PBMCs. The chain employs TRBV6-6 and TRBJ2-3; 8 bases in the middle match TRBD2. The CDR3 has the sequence CASSLAGSTDTQYF. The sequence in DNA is TGTGCCAGCAGTCTAGCGGGCAGCACAGATACGCAGTATTTT.